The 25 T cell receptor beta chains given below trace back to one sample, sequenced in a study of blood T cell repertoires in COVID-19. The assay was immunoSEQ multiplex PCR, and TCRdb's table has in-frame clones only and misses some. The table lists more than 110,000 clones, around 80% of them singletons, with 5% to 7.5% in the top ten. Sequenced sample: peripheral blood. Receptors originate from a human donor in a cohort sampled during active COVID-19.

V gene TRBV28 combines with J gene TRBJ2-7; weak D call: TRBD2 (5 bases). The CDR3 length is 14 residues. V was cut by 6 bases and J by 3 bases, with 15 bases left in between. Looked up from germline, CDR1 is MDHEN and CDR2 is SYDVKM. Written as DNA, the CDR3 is TGTGCCAGCAGAAAAGACGAGCGGAACTACGAGCAGTACTTC. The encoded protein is CASRKDERNYEQYF.

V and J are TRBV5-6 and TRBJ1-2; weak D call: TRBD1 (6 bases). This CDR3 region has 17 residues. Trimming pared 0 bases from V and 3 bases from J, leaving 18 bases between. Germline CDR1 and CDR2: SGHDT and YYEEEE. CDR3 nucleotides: TGTGCCAGCAGCTTGGCGAAGCGGACAGCCGCGTACTATGGCTACACCTTC. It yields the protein CASSLAKRTAAYYGYTF. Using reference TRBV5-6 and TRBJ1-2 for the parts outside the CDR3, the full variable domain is DAGVTQSPTHLIKTRGQQVTLRCSPKSGHDTVSWYQQALGQGPQFIFQYYEEEERQRGNFPDRFSGHQFPNYSSELNVNALLLGDSALYLCASSLAKRTAAYYGYTFGSGTRLTVV.

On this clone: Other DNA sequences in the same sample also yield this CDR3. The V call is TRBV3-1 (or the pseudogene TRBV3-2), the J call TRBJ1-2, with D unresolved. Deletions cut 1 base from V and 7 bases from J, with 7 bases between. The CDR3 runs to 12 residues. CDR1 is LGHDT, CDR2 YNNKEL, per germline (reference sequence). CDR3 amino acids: CASSQVRGGYTF. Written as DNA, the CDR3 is TGTGCCAGCAGCCAAGTCAGAGGTGGCTACACCTTC.

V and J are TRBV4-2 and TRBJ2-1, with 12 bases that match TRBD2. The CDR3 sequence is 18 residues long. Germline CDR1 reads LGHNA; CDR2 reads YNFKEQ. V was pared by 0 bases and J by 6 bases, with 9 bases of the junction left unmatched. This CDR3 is CASSQDPLAGGRLNEQFF. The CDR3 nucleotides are TGTGCCAGCAGCCAAGATCCCCTAGCGGGGGGGCGACTCAATGAGCAGTTCTTC.

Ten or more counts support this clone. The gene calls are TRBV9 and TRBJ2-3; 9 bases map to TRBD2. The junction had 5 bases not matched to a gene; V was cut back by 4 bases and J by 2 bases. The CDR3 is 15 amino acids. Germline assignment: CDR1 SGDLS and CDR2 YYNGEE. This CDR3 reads CASSLSGRYTDTQYF. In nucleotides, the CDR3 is TGTGCCAGCAGCCTTAGCGGGAGATACACAGATACGCAGTATTTT.

The CDR3 sequence: CASSIPNRGLARRPEQFF. CDR3 DNA sequence: TGTGCCAGTAGTATCCCGAATCGGGGACTAGCCCGTCGGCCTGAGCAGTTCTTC. V gene TRBV19 combines with J gene TRBJ2-1, with TRBD2 matching over 9 bases. The CDR3 is 18 amino acids. CDR1 and CDR2 from the germline V gene are LNHDA and SQIVND (reference sequence). V lost 3 bases to trimming and J lost 9 bases; unmatched junction nucleotides: 18.

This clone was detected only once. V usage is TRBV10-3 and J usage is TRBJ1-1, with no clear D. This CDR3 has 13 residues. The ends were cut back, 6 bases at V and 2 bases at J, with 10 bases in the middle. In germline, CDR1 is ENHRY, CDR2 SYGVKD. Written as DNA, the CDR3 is TGTGCCATCAGGGGAGTGGTAAACACTGAAGCTTTCTTT. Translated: CAIRGVVNTEAFF.

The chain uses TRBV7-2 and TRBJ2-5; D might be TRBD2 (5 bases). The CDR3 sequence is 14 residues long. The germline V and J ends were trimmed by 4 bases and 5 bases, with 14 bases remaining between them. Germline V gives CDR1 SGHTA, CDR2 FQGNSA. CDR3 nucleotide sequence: TGTGCCAGCAGCTCCGGACTGCCCACGGAGACCCAGTACTTC. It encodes CASSSGLPTETQYF.

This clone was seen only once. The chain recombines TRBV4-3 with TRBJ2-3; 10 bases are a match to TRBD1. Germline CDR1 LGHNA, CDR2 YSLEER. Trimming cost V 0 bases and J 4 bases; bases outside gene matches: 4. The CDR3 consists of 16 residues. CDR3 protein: CASSQDEGTGADTQYF. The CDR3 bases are TGCGCCAGCAGCCAAGATGAGGGGACAGGGGCAGATACGCAGTATTTT.

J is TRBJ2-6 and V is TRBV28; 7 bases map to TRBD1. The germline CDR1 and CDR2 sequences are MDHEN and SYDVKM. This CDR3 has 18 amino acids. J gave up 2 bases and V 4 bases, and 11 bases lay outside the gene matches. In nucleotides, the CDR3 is TGTGCCAGCAGTTCAGGAGACAGGGTTGAGACTGGGGCCAACGTCCTGACTTTC. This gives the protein CASSSGDRVETGANVLTF. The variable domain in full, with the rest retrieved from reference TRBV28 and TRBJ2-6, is DVKVTQSSRYLVKRTGEKVFLECVQDMDHENMFWYRQDPGLGLRLIYFSYDVKMKEKGDIPEGYSVSREKKERFSLILESASTNQTSMYLCASSSGDRVETGANVLTFGAGSRLTVL.

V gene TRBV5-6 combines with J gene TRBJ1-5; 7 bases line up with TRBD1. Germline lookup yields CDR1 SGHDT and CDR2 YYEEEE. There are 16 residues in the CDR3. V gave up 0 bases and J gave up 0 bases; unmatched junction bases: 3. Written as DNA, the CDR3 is TGTGCCAGCAGCTTGGCAGGGGGAGATAGCAATCAGCCCCAGCATTTT. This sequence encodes CASSLAGGDSNQPQHF.

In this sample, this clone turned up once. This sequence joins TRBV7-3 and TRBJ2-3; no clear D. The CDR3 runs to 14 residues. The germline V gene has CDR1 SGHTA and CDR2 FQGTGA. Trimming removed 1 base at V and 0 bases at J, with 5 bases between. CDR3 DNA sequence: TGTGCCAGCAGCTTAAGTCAGAGCACAGATACGCAGTATTTT. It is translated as CASSLSQSTDTQYF.

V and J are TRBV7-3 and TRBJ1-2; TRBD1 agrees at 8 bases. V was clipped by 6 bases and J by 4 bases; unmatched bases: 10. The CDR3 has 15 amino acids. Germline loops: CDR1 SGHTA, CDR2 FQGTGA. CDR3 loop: CASSSRQGRIYGYTF. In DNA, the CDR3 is TGTGCCAGCAGTTCTCGACAGGGGCGCATCTATGGCTACACCTTC.

The CDR3 DNA sequence: TGTGCCAGCAGCTTAGATCCCGGGACTTTTGGGTGGACCCAGTACTTC. Protein: CASSLDPGTFGWTQYF. The chain uses TRBV7-2 and TRBJ2-5, with D perhaps matching TRBD2 (6 bases). Germline CDR1 is SGHTA and CDR2 is FQGNSA. Trimming left V 1 base short and J 7 bases short, with 19 bases between. This CDR3 region has 16 residues. The variable domain in full, completed from reference TRBV7-2 and TRBJ2-5, reads GAGVSQSPSNKVTEKGKDVELRCDPISGHTALYWYRQSLGQGLEFLIYFQGNSAPDKSGLPSDRFSAERTGGSVSTLTIQRTQQEDSAVYLCASSLDPGTFGWTQYFGPGTRLLVL.

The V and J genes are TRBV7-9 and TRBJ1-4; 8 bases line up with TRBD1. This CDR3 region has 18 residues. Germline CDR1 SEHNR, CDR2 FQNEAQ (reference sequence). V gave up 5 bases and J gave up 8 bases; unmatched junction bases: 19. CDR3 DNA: TGTGCCAGCAGCCGAGGGACAGGAAGTCTTAGCACCGAGGAAAAACTGTTTTTT. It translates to CASSRGTGSLSTEEKLFF.

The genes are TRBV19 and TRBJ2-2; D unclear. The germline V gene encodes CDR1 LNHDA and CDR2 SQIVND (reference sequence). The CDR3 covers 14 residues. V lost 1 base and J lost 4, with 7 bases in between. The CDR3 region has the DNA TGTGCCAGTAGTATAGTAGCAGCCACCGGGGAGCTGTTTTTT. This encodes CASSIVAATGELFF.

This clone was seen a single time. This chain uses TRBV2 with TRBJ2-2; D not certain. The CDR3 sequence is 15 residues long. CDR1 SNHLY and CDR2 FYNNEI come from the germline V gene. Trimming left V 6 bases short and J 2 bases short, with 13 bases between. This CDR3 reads CASRYQSVNTGELFF. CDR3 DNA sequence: TGTGCCAGCAGGTATCAGTCCGTTAACACCGGGGAGCTGTTTTTT.

CDR3 sequence (DNA): TGTGCCAGCAGTCAACAGCCTTTCTACGAGCAGTACTTC. Encoded protein: CASSQQPFYEQYF. This sequence joins TRBV28 and TRBJ2-7, with D unclear. Germline loops: CDR1 MDHEN, CDR2 SYDVKM. Deletions cut 5 bases from V and 3 bases from J, with 11 bases between. CDR3 length: 13 amino acids.

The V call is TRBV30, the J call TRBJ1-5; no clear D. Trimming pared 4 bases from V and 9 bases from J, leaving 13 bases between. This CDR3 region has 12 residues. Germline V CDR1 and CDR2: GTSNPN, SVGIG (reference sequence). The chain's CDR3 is CAWIPRGRPQHF. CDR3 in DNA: TGTGCCTGGATCCCTCGAGGCAGGCCCCAGCATTTT.

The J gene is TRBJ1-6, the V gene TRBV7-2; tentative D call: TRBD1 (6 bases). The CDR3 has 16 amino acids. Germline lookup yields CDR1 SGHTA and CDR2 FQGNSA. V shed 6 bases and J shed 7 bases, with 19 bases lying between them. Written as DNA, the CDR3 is TGTGCCAGCAGTTCAACAGGGAGTGGAAAGAATTCACCCCTCCACTTT. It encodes CASSSTGSGKNSPLHF.

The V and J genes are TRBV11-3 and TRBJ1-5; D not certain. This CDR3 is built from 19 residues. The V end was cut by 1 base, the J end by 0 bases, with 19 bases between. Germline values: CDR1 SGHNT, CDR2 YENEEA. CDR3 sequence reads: CASSLVVLRSYYSNQPQHF. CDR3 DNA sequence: TGTGCCAGCAGCTTAGTTGTCCTCCGGTCCTATTATAGCAATCAGCCCCAGCATTTT. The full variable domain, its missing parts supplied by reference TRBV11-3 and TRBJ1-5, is EAGVVQSPRYKIIEKKQPVAFWCNPISGHNTLYWYLQNLGQGPELLIRYENEEAVDDSQLPKDRFSAERLKGVDSTLKIQPAELGDSAVYLCASSLVVLRSYYSNQPQHFGDGTRLSIL.

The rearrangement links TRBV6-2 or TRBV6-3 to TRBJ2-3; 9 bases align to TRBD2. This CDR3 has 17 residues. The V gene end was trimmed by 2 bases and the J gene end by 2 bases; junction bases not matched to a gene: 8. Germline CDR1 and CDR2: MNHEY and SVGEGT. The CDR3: CASSYRQSGGFTDTQYF. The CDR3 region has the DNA TGTGCCAGCAGTTACAGACAGAGCGGGGGGTTCACAGATACGCAGTATTTT.

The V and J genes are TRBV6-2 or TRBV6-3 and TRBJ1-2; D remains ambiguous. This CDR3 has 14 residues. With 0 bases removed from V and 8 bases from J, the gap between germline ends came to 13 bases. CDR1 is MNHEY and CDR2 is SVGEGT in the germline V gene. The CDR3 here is CASSYSRYNGGYTF. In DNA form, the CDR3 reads TGTGCCAGCAGTTACTCGAGGTATAACGGAGGCTACACCTTC.

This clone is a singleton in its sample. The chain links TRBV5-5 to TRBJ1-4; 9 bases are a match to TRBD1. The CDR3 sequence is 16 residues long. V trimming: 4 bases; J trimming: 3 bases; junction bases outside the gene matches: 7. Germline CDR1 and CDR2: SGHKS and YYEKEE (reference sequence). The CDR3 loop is CASSTRDRVANEKLFF. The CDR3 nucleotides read TGTGCCAGCAGCACCCGGGACAGGGTTGCTAATGAAAAACTGTTTTTT.

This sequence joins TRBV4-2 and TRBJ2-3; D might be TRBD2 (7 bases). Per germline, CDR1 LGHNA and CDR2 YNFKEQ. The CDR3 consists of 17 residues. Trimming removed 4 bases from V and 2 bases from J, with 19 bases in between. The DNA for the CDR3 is TGTGCCAGCAGCCCCTCCCTGGCGGGGGCCCCCACAGATACGCAGTATTTT. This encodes CASSPSLAGAPTDTQYF.